This TCR beta chain was captured by sequencing in a study of breast tumors, draining lymph nodes, adjacent tissues. This clonotype has a count of ten or more. TCRdb used MiXCR to reprocess the multiplex PCR reads, holding one entry per CDR3 protein. The sample lists some 110,000 distinct CDR3 sequences, approximately 28% occurring once. Axillary draining lymph nodes of breast cancer patients supplied the node samples. CDR1 and CDR2 from the germline V gene are ENHRY and SYGVKD. V dropped 6 bases and J dropped 4; count of bases not matched to a gene: 6. This CDR3 spans 14 amino acids. This sequence was found in a female donor with breast cancer. Some clones in this sample may be carry-over from other donors' samples. The chain has TRBV10-3 and TRBJ1-5; 7 positions match TRBD1. Sample: axillary lymph node tissue. In nucleotides, the CDR3 is TGTGCCATCAGCCAGGGACAGTATAATCAGCCCCAGCATTTT. It yields the protein CAISQGQYNQPQHF.